These 21 T cell receptor beta chains share one sample of origin, sequenced in a study of T-cell memory formation after mild COVID-19. Each CDR3 protein gets one entry after TCRdb re-called the 5' RACE reads with MiXCR. The sample shows approximately 290,000 distinct CDR3 sequences, 15% to 20% of them seen only once. Specimen: PBMCs or a T cell subset sorted from them (not recorded which). These receptors all come from a man younger than 30 who had mild COVID-19 (a few samples of this study predate the infection). Cell type and time point are not known.

This chain connects TRBV5-8 to TRBJ2-2, with TRBD1 matching over 11 bases. The CDR3 covers 17 residues. Germline-derived CDR1 and CDR2 are SGHTS and YDEGEE. V shed 2 bases, J shed 1 base, and the junction held 4 bases outside the gene matches. As DNA, the CDR3 is TGTGCCAGCAGCTTCCGGGACAGGGGGAGGAACACCGGGGAGCTGTTTTTT. Translation gives CASSFRDRGRNTGELFF.

This clonotype was detected ten times or more. The CDR3 DNA reads as TGCGCCAGCAGCCTCATCGACAGGGACGAGCAGTACTTC. This encodes CASSLIDRDEQYF. The chain joins TRBV5-1 to TRBJ2-7, with 7 bases matching TRBD1. The CDR3 length is 13 residues. After removal of 4 bases from V and 5 bases from J, the junction contained 6 bases not matched to a gene. CDR1 and CDR2 (germline): SGHRS, YFSETQ.

The chain joins TRBV10-3 to TRBJ1-1; D possibly corresponds to TRBD1 (6 bases). This CDR3 has 14 residues. Looked up from germline, CDR1 is ENHRY and CDR2 is SYGVKD. The V and J ends lost 6 bases and 1 base respectively, with 12 bases between them. CDR3 residues: CAIRTDSKNTEAFF. For the CDR3, the DNA is TGTGCCATCAGGACGGACAGTAAGAACACTGAAGCTTTCTTT.

The chain combines TRBV7-8 with TRBJ2-5; 9 nucleotides align to TRBD2. The V and J ends lost 0 bases and 5 bases, in that order; junction bases with no gene match: 4. Germline V gene lookup returns CDR1 SGHVS and CDR2 FQNEAQ. The CDR3 covers 15 residues. CDR3 in amino acids: CASSLAAGGSETQYF. Here the CDR3 DNA reads TGTGCCAGCAGCTTAGCGGCGGGGGGGAGTGAGACCCAGTACTTC.

The chain has TRBV7-2 and TRBJ1-2, with D perhaps TRBD1 (6 bases). Germline V gene sequence: CDR1 SGHTA, CDR2 FQGNSA. V gave up 1 base and J gave up 7 bases, with 10 bases separating them. The CDR3 consists of 13 residues. In DNA form, the CDR3 reads TGTGCCAGCAGCTTAGTCAGGGGACGTGGCTACACCTTC. Its translation: CASSLVRGRGYTF.

This clonotype was found a few times. This chain joins TRBV7-3 and TRBJ2-3, with 8 nucleotides matching TRBD2. V trimming: 6 bases; J trimming: 2 bases; junction bases outside the gene matches: 4. Per the germline V gene, CDR1 is SGHTA and CDR2 is FQGTGA. The CDR3 is 14 amino acids. The DNA of the CDR3 is TGTGCCAGCAGTGCGGGGGGACTCACAGATACGCAGTATTTT. Translated: CASSAGGLTDTQYF.

V gene TRBV12-3 or TRBV12-4 combines with J gene TRBJ1-1, with D unclear. The V end lost 6 bases, the J end lost 6 bases, and 11 bases lay between the germline ends. CDR3 length equals 12 residues. In DNA, the CDR3 is TGTGCCAGCAGCGAAACTACCGCTGAAGCTTTCTTT. Its translation is CASSETTAEAFF.

This clonotype was counted at least ten times. This rearrangement joins TRBV20-1 to TRBJ1-2; possibly TRBD1 for D (5 bases). Germline CDR1 and CDR2: DFQATT and SNEGSKA (reference sequence). The CDR3 consists of 12 residues. V was pared by 3 bases and J by 3 bases, with 8 bases between. Here the CDR3 DNA reads TGCAGTGCTAGGCCCAGGGACTATGGCTACACCTTC. It specifies CSARPRDYGYTF.

This clonotype was detected many times. V and J are TRBV5-6 and TRBJ2-3; 8 bases match TRBD2. This CDR3 is 18 amino acids long. The germline gives CDR1 SGHDT, CDR2 YYEEEE. The V gene end was trimmed by 4 bases and the J gene end by 6 bases; junction bases not matched to a gene: 19. The CDR3 loop reads CASSITPGRGVSEDTQYF. The DNA of the CDR3 is TGTGCCAGCAGCATCACTCCCGGGCGGGGGGTATCTGAGGATACGCAGTATTTT.

The rearrangement joins TRBV5-1 to TRBJ2-5; no definite D call. The CDR3 is 15 residues long. Germline-derived CDR1 and CDR2 are SGHRS and YFSETQ. The V end lost 1 base, the J end lost 1 base, and 11 bases lay between the germline ends. The CDR3 loop reads CASSLQGRVQETQYF. For the CDR3, the DNA is TGCGCCAGCAGCTTGCAAGGTCGGGTCCAAGAGACCCAGTACTTC.

In this sample, this clonotype turned up a few times. This chain uses TRBV5-1 with TRBJ1-2, with D hard to call. The CDR3 is made up of 17 amino acids. Germline V lookup: CDR1 SGHRS, CDR2 YFSETQ. V lost 3 bases to trimming and J lost 4 bases, with 22 bases between them. The CDR3 DNA is TGCGCCAGCAGCTGGACTCCCGGACGGGCAGAAGTCTATGGCTACACCTTC. Its protein product is CASSWTPGRAEVYGYTF.

This clonotype has more than one count but fewer than ten. V usage is TRBV9 and J usage is TRBJ1-5, with D hard to call. Germline V gives CDR1 SGDLS, CDR2 YYNGEE. The CDR3 has 13 amino acids. The V and J ends lost 3 bases and 2 bases respectively, with 6 bases between them. The CDR3 is CASSAFGNQPQHF. Here the CDR3 DNA reads TGTGCCAGCAGCGCGTTCGGCAATCAGCCCCAGCATTTT.

The chain links TRBV18 to TRBJ2-2; no clear D gene. CDR3 length equals 16 residues. CDR1 KGHSH and CDR2 LQKENI come from the germline V gene. V lost 2 bases and J lost 5, with 15 bases in between. CDR3 loop: CASSPYADTGTGELFF. CDR3 nucleotide sequence: TGTGCCAGCTCACCATATGCAGATACGGGTACCGGGGAGCTGTTTTTT. Filled out from reference TRBV18 and TRBJ2-2, the complete variable domain reads NAGVMQNPRHLVRRRGQEARLRCSPMKGHSHVYWYRQLPEEGLKFMVYLQKENIIDESGMPKERFSAEFPKEGPSILRIQQVVRGDSAAYFCASSPYADTGTGELFFGEGSRLTVL.

The CDR3 loop reads CASSYVSQGSQPQHF. CDR3 in DNA: TGTGCCAGCAGTTACGTGTCGCAGGGGAGTCAGCCCCAGCATTTT. This rearrangement joins TRBV6-6 to TRBJ1-5; tentative D call: TRBD1 (6 bases). This CDR3 comprises 15 residues. The V end was cut by 2 bases, the J end by 6 bases, with 14 bases between. Germline V CDR1 and CDR2: MNHNY, SVGAGI (reference sequence).

CDR3 coding DNA: TGTGCCATCAGTGAGACACAGGGGGAAGCTTTCTTT. Its protein product is CAISETQGEAFF. The chain combines TRBV10-3 with TRBJ1-1, with TRBD1 identical over 7 bases. V was pared by 2 bases and J by 8 bases, with 2 bases of the junction left unmatched. This CDR3 is 12 amino acids long. Germline lookup yields CDR1 ENHRY and CDR2 SYGVKD.

V is TRBV28 and J is TRBJ2-7, with TRBD1 matching over 12 bases. V trimming: 7 bases; J trimming: 7 bases; junction bases outside the gene matches: 8. The CDR3 runs to 14 residues. Germline values: CDR1 MDHEN, CDR2 SYDVKM. The CDR3 protein is CASTRDRGRGEQYV. CDR3 sequence (DNA): TGTGCCAGCACCCGGGACAGGGGGCGCGGAGAGCAGTACGTC.

This clonotype was picked up a small number of times. J is TRBJ1-1 and V is TRBV5-1; weak D call: TRBD1 (5 bases). The germline V and J ends were trimmed by 0 bases and 10 bases, with 10 bases remaining between them. The CDR3 is 12 amino acids. Germline V gene data show CDR1 as SGHRS and CDR2 as YFSETQ. In DNA form, the CDR3 reads TGCGCCAGCAGCTTGGACAGGATTGCAGCTTTCTTT. The encoded protein is CASSLDRIAAFF.

Worth noting for this clonotype: It may be a read error: a sequence one base away is much more abundant. This chain connects TRBV7-6 to TRBJ2-7; perhaps TRBD1 as D (6 bases). The CDR3 totals 12 residues. V was shortened by 2 bases and J by 5 bases, with 7 bases between the two germline ends. In germline, CDR1 is SGHVS, CDR2 FNYEAQ. The CDR3 region has the DNA TGTGCCAGCAGCTTAAACAGGGACGAGCAGTACTTC. It encodes CASSLNRDEQYF. Supplemented by reference TRBV7-6 and TRBJ2-7, the full variable domain reads GAGVSQSPRYKVTKRGQDVALRCDPISGHVSLYWYRQALGQGPEFLTYFNYEAQQDKSGLPNDRFSAERPEGSISTLTIQRTEQRDSAMYRCASSLNRDEQYFGPGTRLTVT.

The chain carries TRBV6-1 and TRBJ2-7; D perhaps matches TRBD2 (5 bases). The CDR3 has 13 residues. The germline CDR1 and CDR2 sequences are MNHNS and SASEGT. Trimming took 8 bases from V and 2 from J, leaving 13 bases between them. The CDR3 protein is CASCERPAYEQYF. CDR3 DNA sequence: TGTGCCAGCTGCGAGCGGCCAGCCTACGAGCAGTACTTC.

The table lists this clonotype with many counts. The genes are TRBV29-1 and TRBJ2-1; weak D call: TRBD2 (6 bases). The V gene's germline CDR1 is SQVTM and CDR2 ANQGSEA. Trimming stripped 7 bases from V and 12 bases from J, with 10 bases between. The CDR3 spans 9 residues. The CDR3 region has the DNA TGCAGCGCGGACGGGGGGCAGTTCTTC. Its translation is CSADGGQFF.

This chain connects TRBV6-1 to TRBJ2-1; D is uncertain. The CDR3 is 14 amino acids. Germline CDR1 is MNHNS and CDR2 is SASEGT. Trimming took off 5 bases at V and 4 bases at J, with 12 bases between the two ends. DNA for the CDR3: TGTGCCAGCAGTCCGCCGGGCCTGTACAATGAGCAGTTCTTC. This gives the protein CASSPPGLYNEQFF.